The rows below give T cell receptor beta chains drawn from one sample of a study of T cell responses to AZD1222 COVID-19 vaccine. TCRdb's table, derived via immunoSEQ multiplex PCR, lists solely in-frame clones and lacks some. The sample yields roughly 99,000 clones, under 95% seen once. The input for sequencing was peripheral blood, taken on day 0 of AZD1222 vaccination. The origin of the receptors is an adult in good health. Both conserved end residues are part of each CDR3. A D gene is named only where the DNA matches it firmly. Size values are once, few and many counts, or a class for expanded clones, and some rows have none.

V gene,D gene,J gene,clone size,CDR3 DNA,CDR3 protein
TRBV7-2,.,TRBJ2-5,once,TGTGCCAGCAGCTTTACGCCAGATTCTCTGGAGACCCAGTACTTC,CASSFTPDSLETQYF
TRBV12-3/TRBV12-4,TRBD1,TRBJ1-1,.,TGTGCCAGCAGTTGGCGGACAGGTCGCGAAGCTTTCTTT,CASSWRTGREAFF
TRBV29-1,.,TRBJ1-2,.,TGCAGCGTTGATATTGGGGGAATGGGCTATGGCTACACCTTC,CSVDIGGMGYGYTF
TRBV10-3,.,TRBJ1-1,.,TGTGCCATCAGGGAAGGTAACACTGAAGCTTTCTTT,CAIREGNTEAFF
TRBV12-3/TRBV12-4,TRBD1,TRBJ1-2,.,TGTGCCAGCACCAGGGGACAGCCTGTAAACTACACCTTC,CASTRGQPVNYTF
TRBV5-1,.,TRBJ2-7,.,TGCGCCAGCAGCTTGGTAGGTGGCAGGGACGAGCAGTACTTC,CASSLVGGRDEQYF
TRBV7-9,.,TRBJ1-1,.,TGTGCCAGCAGCCCTAGGCGGCTGGGAACTGAAGCTTTCTTT,CASSPRRLGTEAFF
TRBV6-1,.,TRBJ2-1,.,TGTGCCAGCAGTGAATTTTCCAGTCACAATGAGCAGTTCTTC,CASSEFSSHNEQFF
TRBV14,TRBD1,TRBJ2-1,.,TGTGCCAGCAGCCCACTGACAGGGTGGGATGAGCAGTTCTTC,CASSPLTGWDEQFF
TRBV6-2/TRBV6-3,.,TRBJ2-1,once,TGTGCCAGCAGTTCACGACAGGTGAGCTCCTACAATGAGCAGTTCTTC,CASSSRQVSSYNEQFF
TRBV12-5,.,TRBJ1-6,.,TGTGCTAGTGGTCCCGCAAATTCACCCCTCCACTTT,CASGPANSPLHF
TRBV7-9,.,TRBJ2-1,once,TGTGCCAGCAGCCCTAGGGACTTTCAGAGCTCCTACAATGAGCAGTTCTTC,CASSPRDFQSSYNEQFF
TRBV30,TRBD1,TRBJ1-4,.,TGTGCCTGGAGTGTAGGGACAGGGCGATATAATGAAAAACTGTTTTTT,CAWSVGTGRYNEKLFF
TRBV25-1,.,TRBJ1-4,.,TGTGCCAGCAGTGAAATGAGACCCTTCGGTGAAAAACTGTTTTTT,CASSEMRPFGEKLFF
TRBV7-9,.,TRBJ2-6,.,TGTGCCAGCAGCTTAGTCACAGGACCGCTCTTCTCTGGGGCCAACGTCCTGACTTTC,CASSLVTGPLFSGANVLTF
TRBV11-2,.,TRBJ1-5,.,TGTGCCAGCAGCTTAGTTATTAGGAACAATCAGCCCCAGCATTTT,CASSLVIRNNQPQHF
TRBV5-4,.,TRBJ1-5,.,TGTGCCAGCAGCTTGTTCGGGCAGGGGAATCAGCCCCAGCATTTT,CASSLFGQGNQPQHF
TRBV6-5,TRBD2,TRBJ2-1,.,TGTGCCAGCTCTATAGCGGGGGGCAGGGATGAGCAGTTCTTC,CASSIAGGRDEQFF
TRBV10-3,.,TRBJ2-7,.,TGTGCCATCAGTGTCGGCCCTACAGTTACCCCCTACGAGCAGTACTTC,CAISVGPTVTPYEQYF
TRBV19,.,TRBJ1-1,.,TGTGCCAGTAGCACCATCCAGGGAACTGAAGCTTTCTTT,CASSTIQGTEAFF
TRBV5-4,.,TRBJ1-3,.,TGTGCCAGCAGCTTGGTAGGCCAGACAGGAAACACCATATATTTT,CASSLVGQTGNTIYF
TRBV19,.,TRBJ1-1,.,TGTGCCAGTAGTATTTATTCGGGAACTGAAGCTTTCTTT,CASSIYSGTEAFF
TRBV19,.,TRBJ2-7,once,TGTGCCAGTAGTATATCGGCCACCTACGAGCAGTACTTC,CASSISATYEQYF
TRBV5-1,.,TRBJ2-1,.,TGCGCCAGCAGCTTGTCCGAGGGGGGCGGCTCTGGTGAGCAGTTCTTC,CASSLSEGGGSGEQFF
TRBV5-1,.,TRBJ1-2,.,TGCGCCAGCAGCCCCGGTCAGGGACACTATGGCTACACCTTC,CASSPGQGHYGYTF
TRBV10-3,.,TRBJ1-3,.,TGTGCCACCACCCCATTGACAGGCTCTGGAAACACCATATATTTT,CATTPLTGSGNTIYF
TRBV27,.,TRBJ1-3,.,TGTGCCAGCAGTTTTAGTTCCCAGGGGCCTGGAAACACCATATATTTT,CASSFSSQGPGNTIYF
TRBV4-3,.,TRBJ2-7,.,TGCGCCAGCAGCCAAGATCTAAGGGAAGAGCAGTACTTC,CASSQDLREEQYF
TRBV18,.,TRBJ2-2,.,TGTGCCAGCTCCCAGACTCGGAACACCGGGGAGCTGTTTTTT,CASSQTRNTGELFF
TRBV7-8,.,TRBJ2-2,.,TGTGCCAGCAGCTTAGTGTTCGCGGGAACCGGGGAGCTGTTTTTT,CASSLVFAGTGELFF
TRBV19,.,TRBJ1-4,.,TGTGCCAGTAGTATTGGTGGGGGACCCGAAAAACTGTTTTTT,CASSIGGGPEKLFF
TRBV4-3,.,TRBJ2-7,.,TGCGCCAGCAGCCATGGGGGGCCGCAGTACTTC,CASSHGGPQYF
TRBV19,TRBD1,TRBJ2-1,.,TGTGCCAGTAGTATGGGACAGAACAATGAGCAGTTCTTC,CASSMGQNNEQFF
TRBV25-1,TRBD2,TRBJ2-1,.,TGTGCCAGCAGCGGGGGGGTGGGAAATGAGCAGTTCTTC,CASSGGVGNEQFF
TRBV6-5,.,TRBJ2-7,.,TGTGCCAGCAGAGCGCCCGGGGCGCACGACGAGCAGTACTTC,CASRAPGAHDEQYF
TRBV10-3,TRBD1,TRBJ2-2,once,TGTGCCACGACCGGGACAGCTAACACCGGGGAGCTGTTTTTT,CATTGTANTGELFF
TRBV9,.,TRBJ2-2,.,TGTGCCAGCAGCTCCAGGGCGAACACCGGGGAGCTGTTTTTT,CASSSRANTGELFF
TRBV7-8,.,TRBJ2-2,.,TGTGCCAGCAGACAGGTCGTATTCACCGGGGAGCTGTTTTTT,CASRQVVFTGELFF
TRBV6-5,.,TRBJ2-7,.,TGTGCCAGCGGCGCCGGGACAATAGGGAACGAGCAGTACTTC,CASGAGTIGNEQYF
TRBV5-4,.,TRBJ2-3,once,TGTGCCAGCAGACAAGACCCGGATCGAGATACGCAGTATTTT,CASRQDPDRDTQYF
TRBV4-3,.,TRBJ1-6,.,TGCGCCAGCAGCCAAGATCTAATACAGGGTATGGTTGATTCACCCCTCCACTTT,CASSQDLIQGMVDSPLHF